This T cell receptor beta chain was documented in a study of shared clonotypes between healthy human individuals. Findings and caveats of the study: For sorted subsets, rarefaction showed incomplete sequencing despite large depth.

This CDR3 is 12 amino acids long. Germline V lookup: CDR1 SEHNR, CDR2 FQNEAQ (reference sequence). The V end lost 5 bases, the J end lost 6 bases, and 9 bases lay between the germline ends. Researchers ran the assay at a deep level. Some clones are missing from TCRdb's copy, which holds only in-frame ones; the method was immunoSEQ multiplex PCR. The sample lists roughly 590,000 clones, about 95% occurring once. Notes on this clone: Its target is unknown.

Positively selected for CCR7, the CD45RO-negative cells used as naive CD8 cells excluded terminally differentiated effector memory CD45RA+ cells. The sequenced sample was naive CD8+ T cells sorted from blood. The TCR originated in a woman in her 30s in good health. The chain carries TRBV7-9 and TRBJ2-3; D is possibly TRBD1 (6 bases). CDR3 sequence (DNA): TGTGCCAGCAGCCAGGGGCTTGATACGCAGTATTTT. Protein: CASSQGLDTQYF.